This T cell receptor beta chain was captured by sequencing in a study of blood T cell repertoires in COVID-19. Study summary: Acute and convalescent COVID-19 specimens originated in the United States, Italy and Spain. From T cells, B-cell-depleted T cells, or PBMCs came the material, which was cDNA or gDNA.

The CDR3 consists of 16 residues. Germline loops: CDR1 SGDLS, CDR2 YYNGEE. V was pared by 0 bases and J by 4 bases, with 7 bases of the junction left unmatched. In the authors' workflow: Scientists estimated how many nucleated cells there were by amplifying reference gene primers. The repertoire was sequenced with immunoSEQ multiplex PCR; TCRdb's copy has only in-frame clones and lacks some. V and J calls and clone size come straight from that table; D and trimming were deduced from the DNA. The sample has 350,000 or so clones, around 86% seen once. In its sample, this clone was seen once. Individuals aged about 18 to 100 years were recruited from fewer than 25 US areas.

The chain joins TRBV9 to TRBJ2-7, with 10 bases fitting TRBD2. This receptor was identified in a middle-aged woman with acute COVID-19. Sequenced: PBMCs or T cells enriched from blood (not recorded which). The CDR3 spells CASSVGLAGDGYEQYF. CDR3 in DNA: TGTGCCAGCAGCGTAGGGCTAGCGGGAGACGGGTACGAGCAGTACTTC.